These T cell receptor beta chains were read from a single sample in a study of technical replicates of blood from a handful of donors. Assay: immunoSEQ multiplex PCR; the TCRdb copy retains only in-frame clones and omits some. The sample lists about 83,000 clones, around nine tenths seen once, with roughly 0.4% in the top ten. Sequencing was done on a sample of T cells isolated from PBMCs. Receptors were obtained from a human donor in good health. Both conserved end residues are part of each CDR3. The D gene is left open where the match is weak. Clone size appears in some rows only: once, few, many, or a class for an expanded clone.

>TRBV11-2|-|TRBJ1-1|-
TGTGCCAGCAGCTCCACAGGGTTTTATACTGAAGCTTTCTTT
CASSSTGFYTEAFF
>TRBV2|-|TRBJ2-1|-
TGTGCCAGCAGTTACCGGGACTTACTCTACAATGAGCAGTTCTTC
CASSYRDLLYNEQFF
>TRBV6-1|-|TRBJ2-5|TRBD2
TGTGCCAGCAGTAAAGCGGGAGAGGTCAGGAAGACCCAGTACTTC
CASSKAGEVRKTQYF
>TRBV25-1|once|TRBJ2-7|-
TGTGCCAGCAGTGAAAGAAGTCGTCAGATGTCCCACGAGCAGTACTTC
CASSERSRQMSHEQYF
>TRBV2|-|TRBJ2-7|-
TGTGCCAGCACCCTGGGAGACGAGCAGTACTTC
CASTLGDEQYF
>TRBV10-3|-|TRBJ1-3|-
TGTGCCATCAGGCCAGGGTCTGGAAACACCATATATTTT
CAIRPGSGNTIYF
>TRBV30|-|TRBJ1-3|-
TGTGCCTGGAGCGGTGGAAACACCATATATTTT
CAWSGGNTIYF
>TRBV7-6|-|TRBJ2-1|TRBD2
TGTGCCAGCAGCTTGACTAGCGGGGGTCTCAATGAGCAGTTCTTC
CASSLTSGGLNEQFF
>TRBV7-2|-|TRBJ1-1|TRBD1
TGTGCCAGCAGCCTAGGGGGCGCGTCGTACACTGAAGCTTTCTTT
CASSLGGASYTEAFF
>TRBV28|-|TRBJ2-7|TRBD2
TGTGCCAGCAGTCCTACCCCTCGCCGGACTAGCGGCTACGAGCAGTACTTC
CASSPTPRRTSGYEQYF
>TRBV30|-|TRBJ2-7|-
TGTGCCCAACTATACAACTACGAGCAGTACTTC
CAQLYNYEQYF
>TRBV19|-|TRBJ2-1|TRBD2
TGTGCCAGTAGGCAACTAGCGGGTGGGTACAATGAGCAGTTCTTC
CASRQLAGGYNEQFF
>TRBV5-1|-|TRBJ2-7|TRBD1
TGCGCCAGCAGCAGGACAGGGGAACCCTACGAGCAGTACTTC
CASSRTGEPYEQYF
>TRBV6-5|-|TRBJ2-6|-
TGTGCCAGCAAATATGTCGTCTCTGGGGCCAACGTCCTGACTTTC
CASKYVVSGANVLTF
>TRBV30|-|TRBJ1-4|TRBD1
TGTGCCTGGCGCCGATTAGGACAGGGCGCAACTAATGAAAAACTGTTTTTT
CAWRRLGQGATNEKLFF
>TRBV5-1|-|TRBJ2-2|-
TGCGCCAGCAGCTCGACAGCTCCCCTTGGAGCCGGGGAGCTGTTTTTT
CASSSTAPLGAGELFF
>TRBV30|-|TRBJ1-2|-
TGTGCCTGGAGTCCCCTTCGTGGGGGCTGGGAGTATGGCTACACCTTC
CAWSPLRGGWEYGYTF
>TRBV7-6|few|TRBJ1-1|-
TGTGCCAGCAGCTTTTCTACAGGGACGGTACTGGTCCCCTCTGAAGCTTTCTTT
CASSFSTGTVLVPSEAFF
>TRBV21-1|-|TRBJ1-2|-
TGTGCCAGCAGCAAAAGGGGCCCTGCCGGGCAGGGCTACACCTTC
CASSKRGPAGQGYTF
>TRBV7-2|-|TRBJ1-5|-
TGTGCCAGCAGCTTCGGAGTTGTTAGCAATCAGCCCCAGCATTTT
CASSFGVVSNQPQHF
>TRBV5-1|-|TRBJ2-2|-
TGCGCCAGCCCTCACAGGGTACAGAACACCGGGGAGCTGTTTTTT
CASPHRVQNTGELFF
>TRBV28|-|TRBJ2-7|-
TGTGCCAGCAGCCTCACGAATAGTCAGTACTTC
CASSLTNSQYF
>TRBV13|-|TRBJ2-7|-
TGTGCCAGCAGCTTAGCGGGCTCCTACGAGCAGTACTTC
CASSLAGSYEQYF
>TRBV25-1|-|TRBJ1-1|TRBD1
TGTGCCAGCGGGACAGGGGGCTCGAAAGCTTTCTTT
CASGTGGSKAFF
>TRBV7-2|-|TRBJ2-7|-
TGTGCCAGCAGCCTTCTGGGGGCGAACGAGCAGTACTTC
CASSLLGANEQYF
>TRBV5-6|-|TRBJ2-7|-
TGTGCCAGCAGCTTGGATCAGGGGTATTCCTACGAGCAGTACTTC
CASSLDQGYSYEQYF
>TRBV19|-|TRBJ2-3|-
TGTGCCAGTAGTAGTAGAGACACAGATACGCAGTATTTT
CASSSRDTDTQYF
>TRBV11-3|-|TRBJ1-4|-
TGTGCCAGCAGCTTTGGGCCAGAAAGAAATGAAAAACTGTTTTTT
CASSFGPERNEKLFF
>TRBV19|-|TRBJ2-2|-
TGTGCCAGTAGTTGGGCTAGCGTCACCGGGGAGCTGTTTTTT
CASSWASVTGELFF